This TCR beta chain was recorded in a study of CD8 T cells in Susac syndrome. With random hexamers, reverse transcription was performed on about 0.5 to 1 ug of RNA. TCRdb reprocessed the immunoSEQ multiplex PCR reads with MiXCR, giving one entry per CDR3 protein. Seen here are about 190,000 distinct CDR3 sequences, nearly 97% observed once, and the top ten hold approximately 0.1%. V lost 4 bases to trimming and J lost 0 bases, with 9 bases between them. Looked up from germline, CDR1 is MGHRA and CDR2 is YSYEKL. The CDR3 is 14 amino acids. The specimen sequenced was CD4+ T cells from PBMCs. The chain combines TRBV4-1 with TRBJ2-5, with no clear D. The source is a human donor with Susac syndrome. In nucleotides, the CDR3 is TGCGCCAGCAGCCCTCAAGGATACCAAGAGACCCAGTACTTC. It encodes CASSPQGYQETQYF.